The T cell receptor beta chain described here comes from a study of blood T cell repertoires in COVID-19. Overall study: COVID-19 samples from acute and convalescent phases originated in the United States, Italy and Spain. Sources were T cells, B-cell-depleted T cells, or PBMCs; the material itself was cDNA or gDNA.

Trimming pared 5 bases from V and 0 bases from J, leaving 8 bases between. The CDR3 covers 14 residues. CDR1 is MDHEN, CDR2 SYDVKM, per germline. This clone was seen only once. In the authors' methods: Estimation of nucleated cell counts was performed using reference gene primer amplification. TCRdb's table, derived via immunoSEQ multiplex PCR, lists solely in-frame clones and lacks some. That table supplies the V and J calls and clone size; D and trimming were determined from the DNA. The table has 250,000 to 350,000 clones, 84% seen once; the top ten hold 15% to 18%. The source material was peripheral blood. This TCR came from a person between 65 and 79 years old with COVID-19, enrolled during active disease. V usage is TRBV28 and J usage is TRBJ1-5; D not resolved. CDR3 protein: CASSLTISNQPQHF. The CDR3 DNA sequence: TGTGCCAGCAGTCTCACAATTAGCAATCAGCCCCAGCATTTT.